This T cell receptor beta chain was identified in a study of graft-versus-host responses after intestinal transplantation. Study results and caveats: Analysis identified GvH clones in recipient marrow, with some appearing first in ileum or blood.

Profiled with immunoSEQ multiplex PCR; TCRdb holds only in-frame clones, not every one. The sample lists some 46,000 clones, about 95% occurring once. As for this clone: Its cognate antigen is unknown.

This receptor was identified in a human patient who received an intestinal transplant, so some T cells may come from the graft donor. The sequenced sample was PBMCs, obtained roughly 51 weeks after intestinal transplant.

This CDR3 reads CASSVGQNTEAFF. CDR3 nucleotides: TGTGCCAGCAGCGTGGGACAGAACACTGAAGCTTTCTTT. This rearrangement joins TRBV27 to TRBJ1-1; tentatively, D is TRBD1 (6 bases). The V gene's germline CDR1 is MNHEY and CDR2 SMNVEV (reference sequence). The CDR3 is 13 amino acids. The V gene lost 6 bases and the J gene lost 1 base, with 9 bases spanning the gap.